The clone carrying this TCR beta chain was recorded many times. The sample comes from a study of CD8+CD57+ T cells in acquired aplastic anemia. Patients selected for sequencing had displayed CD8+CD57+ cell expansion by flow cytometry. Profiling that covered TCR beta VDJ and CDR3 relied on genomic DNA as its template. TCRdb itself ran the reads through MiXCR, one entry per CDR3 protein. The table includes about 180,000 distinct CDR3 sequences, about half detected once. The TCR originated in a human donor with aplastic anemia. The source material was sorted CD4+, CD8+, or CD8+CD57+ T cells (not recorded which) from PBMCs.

CDR3 DNA: TGTGCCAGCAGCCAGGGACTAGCGGGTCCCTACGAGCAGTACTTC. This codes for CASSQGLAGPYEQYF. The rearrangement links TRBV7-2 to TRBJ2-7; 12 bases map to TRBD2. The CDR3 loop spans 15 amino acids. The germline V gene has CDR1 SGHTA and CDR2 FQGNSA. Trimming cost V 5 bases and J 2 bases; bases outside gene matches: 4.